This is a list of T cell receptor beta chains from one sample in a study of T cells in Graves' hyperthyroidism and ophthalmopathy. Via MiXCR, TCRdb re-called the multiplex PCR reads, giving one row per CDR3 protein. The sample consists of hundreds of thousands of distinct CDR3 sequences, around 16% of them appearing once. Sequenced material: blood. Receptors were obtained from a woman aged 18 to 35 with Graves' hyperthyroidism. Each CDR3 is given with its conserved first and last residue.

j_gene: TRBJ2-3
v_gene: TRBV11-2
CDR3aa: CASSLEVSGTDTQYF

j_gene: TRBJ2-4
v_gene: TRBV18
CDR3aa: CASSRQGENIQYF

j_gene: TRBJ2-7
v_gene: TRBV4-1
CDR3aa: CASSGGTGTYEQYF

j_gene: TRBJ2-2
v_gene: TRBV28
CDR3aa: CASSRTSGGTANTGELFF

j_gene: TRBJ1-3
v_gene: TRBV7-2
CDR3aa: CASSEQNIVSGNTIYF

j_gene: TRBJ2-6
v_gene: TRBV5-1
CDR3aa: CASSHDRVNSGANVLTF

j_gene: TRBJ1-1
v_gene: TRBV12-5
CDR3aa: CASAAQGFANTEAFF

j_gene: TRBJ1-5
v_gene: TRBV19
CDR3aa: CASSNQDRGGQPQHF

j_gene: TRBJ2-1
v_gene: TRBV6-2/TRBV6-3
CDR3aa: CASTPLVVSSYNEQFF

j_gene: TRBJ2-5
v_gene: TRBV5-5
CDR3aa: CASSLDRLYQETQYF

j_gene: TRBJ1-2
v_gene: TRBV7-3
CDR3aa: CASSPKGTHYGYTF

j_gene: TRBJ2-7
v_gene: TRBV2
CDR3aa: CASKAGTTYEQYF

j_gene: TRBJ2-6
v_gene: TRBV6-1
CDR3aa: CASRLAGGGANVLTF

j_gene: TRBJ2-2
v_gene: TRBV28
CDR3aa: CASSLAGSNTGELFF

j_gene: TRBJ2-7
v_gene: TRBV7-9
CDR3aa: CASSSPGTGDYEQYF

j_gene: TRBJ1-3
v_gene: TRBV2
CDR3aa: CANFRTASAGNTIYF

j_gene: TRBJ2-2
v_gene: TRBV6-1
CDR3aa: CASSRARTNTGELFF

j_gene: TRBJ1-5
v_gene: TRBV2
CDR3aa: CASSAAAEYSNQPQHF

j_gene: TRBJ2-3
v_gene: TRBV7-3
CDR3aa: CASSLITWGIGQLTDTQYF

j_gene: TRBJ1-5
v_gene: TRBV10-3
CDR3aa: CAISESIGGQPQHF

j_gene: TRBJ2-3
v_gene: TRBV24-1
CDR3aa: CATSVGRSGTDTQYF

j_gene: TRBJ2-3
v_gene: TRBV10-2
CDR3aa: CASSEKSPDTQYF

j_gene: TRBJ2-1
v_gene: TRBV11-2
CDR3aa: CASSEPRTGGGDEQFF

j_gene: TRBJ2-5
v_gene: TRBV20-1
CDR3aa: CSAGGVAGFPYQETQYF

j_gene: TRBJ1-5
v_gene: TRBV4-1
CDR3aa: CASSHPDNQPQHF

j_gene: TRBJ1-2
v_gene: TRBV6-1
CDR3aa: CASSFKRQGPIYGYTF

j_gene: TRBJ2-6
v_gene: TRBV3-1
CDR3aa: CASSQEPGQGTSGANVLTF

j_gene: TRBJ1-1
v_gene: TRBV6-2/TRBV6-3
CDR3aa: CASSDRTGVGTEAFF

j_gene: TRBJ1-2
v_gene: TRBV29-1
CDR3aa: CSAGQGVNYGYTF

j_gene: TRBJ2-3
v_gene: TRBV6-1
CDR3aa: CASSNLGLAGGRDTDTQYF

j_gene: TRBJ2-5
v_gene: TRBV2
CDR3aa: CASSIAEETQYF

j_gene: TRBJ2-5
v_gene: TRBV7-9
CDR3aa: CASSPRDRGETQYF

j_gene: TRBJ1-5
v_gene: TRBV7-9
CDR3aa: CASSLISVRGTGQPQHF

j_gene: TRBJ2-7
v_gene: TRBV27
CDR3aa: CASSTDFSYEQYF

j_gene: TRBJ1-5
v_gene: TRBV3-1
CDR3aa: CASSQGGGINQPQHF

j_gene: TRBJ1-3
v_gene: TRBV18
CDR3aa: CASSPPKPGNTIYF

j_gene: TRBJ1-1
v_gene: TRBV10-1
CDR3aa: CASSAGQGLYTEAFF